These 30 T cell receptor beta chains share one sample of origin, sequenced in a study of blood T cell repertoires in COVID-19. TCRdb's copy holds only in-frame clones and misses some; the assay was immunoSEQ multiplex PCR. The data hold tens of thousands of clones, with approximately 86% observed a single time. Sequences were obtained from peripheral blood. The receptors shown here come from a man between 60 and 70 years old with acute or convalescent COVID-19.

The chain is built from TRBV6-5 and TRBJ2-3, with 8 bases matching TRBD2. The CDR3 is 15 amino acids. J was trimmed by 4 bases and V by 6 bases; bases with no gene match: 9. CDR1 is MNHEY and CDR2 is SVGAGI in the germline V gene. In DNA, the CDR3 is TGTGCCAGCAGAACCGGGACTAGGGGCGCAGATACGCAGTATTTT. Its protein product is CASRTGTRGADTQYF.

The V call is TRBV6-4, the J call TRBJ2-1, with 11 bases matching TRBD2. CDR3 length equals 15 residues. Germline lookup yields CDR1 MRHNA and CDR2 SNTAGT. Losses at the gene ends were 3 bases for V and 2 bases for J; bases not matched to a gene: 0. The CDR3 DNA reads TGTGCCAGCAGTGATAGCGGGGGGGCCTACAATGAGCAGTTCTTC. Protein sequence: CASSDSGGAYNEQFF.

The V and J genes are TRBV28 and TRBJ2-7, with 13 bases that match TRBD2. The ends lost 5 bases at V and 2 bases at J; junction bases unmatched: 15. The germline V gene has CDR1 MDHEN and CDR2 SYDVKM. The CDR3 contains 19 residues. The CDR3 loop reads CASSPFFTPGTSGTYEQYF. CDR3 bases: TGTGCCAGCAGTCCCTTCTTCACCCCAGGGACTAGCGGGACCTACGAGCAGTACTTC.

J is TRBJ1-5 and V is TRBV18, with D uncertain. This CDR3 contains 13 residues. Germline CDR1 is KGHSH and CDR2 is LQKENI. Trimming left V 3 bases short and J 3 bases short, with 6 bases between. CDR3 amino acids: CASSPRVNQPQHF. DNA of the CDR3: TGTGCCAGCTCACCTCGCGTCAATCAGCCCCAGCATTTT.

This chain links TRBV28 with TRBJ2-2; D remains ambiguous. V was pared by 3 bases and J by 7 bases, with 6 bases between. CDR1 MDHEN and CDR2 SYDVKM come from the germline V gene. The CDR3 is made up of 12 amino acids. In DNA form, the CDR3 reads TGTGCCAGCAGTTTGCGGCACGGGGAGCTGTTTTTT. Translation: CASSLRHGELFF.

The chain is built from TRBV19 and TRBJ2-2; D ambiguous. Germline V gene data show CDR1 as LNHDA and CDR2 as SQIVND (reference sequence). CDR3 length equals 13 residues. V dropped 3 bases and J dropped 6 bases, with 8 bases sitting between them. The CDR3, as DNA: TGTGCCAGTAGTATCGGAGCGCCCGGGGAGCTGTTTTTT. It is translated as CASSIGAPGELFF.

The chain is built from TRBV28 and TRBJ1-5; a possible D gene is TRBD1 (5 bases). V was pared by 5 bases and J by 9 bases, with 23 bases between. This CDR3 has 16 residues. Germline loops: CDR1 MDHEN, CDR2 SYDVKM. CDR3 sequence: CASSPWGGSETSPQHF. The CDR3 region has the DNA TGTGCCAGCAGTCCTTGGGGGGGGAGCGAAACGTCGCCCCAGCATTTT.

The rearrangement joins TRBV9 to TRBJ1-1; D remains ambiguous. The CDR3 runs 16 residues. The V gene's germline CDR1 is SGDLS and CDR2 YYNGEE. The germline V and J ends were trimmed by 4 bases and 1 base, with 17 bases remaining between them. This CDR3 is CASSPWAQLTNTEAFF. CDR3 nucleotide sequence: TGTGCCAGCAGCCCTTGGGCACAGCTAACGAACACTGAAGCTTTCTTT.

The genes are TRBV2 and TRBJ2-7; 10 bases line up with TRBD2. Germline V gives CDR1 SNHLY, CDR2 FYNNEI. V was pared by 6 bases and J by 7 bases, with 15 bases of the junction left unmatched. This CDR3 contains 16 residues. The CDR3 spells CASSSTSGRFLLEQYF. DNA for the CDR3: TGTGCCAGCAGCTCGACTAGCGGGCGCTTTCTATTGGAGCAGTACTTC.

The CDR3 spells CASSTDMTYEQYF. In DNA form, the CDR3 reads TGTGCCAGCAGCACGGACATGACCTACGAGCAGTACTTC. The J gene is TRBJ2-7, the V gene TRBV5-4, with D tentatively TRBD1 (5 bases). V lost 4 bases and J lost 2, with 10 bases in between. Germline V lookup: CDR1 SGHNT, CDR2 YYREEE (reference sequence). The CDR3 is made up of 13 amino acids.

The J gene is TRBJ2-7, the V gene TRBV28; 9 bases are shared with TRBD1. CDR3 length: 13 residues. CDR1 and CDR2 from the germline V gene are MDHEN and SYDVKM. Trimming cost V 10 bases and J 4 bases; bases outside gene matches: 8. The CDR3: CATERTGEYEQYF. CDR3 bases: TGTGCCACCGAAAGGACAGGGGAATACGAGCAGTACTTC.

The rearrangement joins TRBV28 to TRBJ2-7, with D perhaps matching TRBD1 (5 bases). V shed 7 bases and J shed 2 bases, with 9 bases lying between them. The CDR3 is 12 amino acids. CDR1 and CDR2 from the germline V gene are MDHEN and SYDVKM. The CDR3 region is CASMGRAYEQYF. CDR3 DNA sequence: TGTGCCAGCATGGGCAGGGCCTACGAGCAGTACTTC.

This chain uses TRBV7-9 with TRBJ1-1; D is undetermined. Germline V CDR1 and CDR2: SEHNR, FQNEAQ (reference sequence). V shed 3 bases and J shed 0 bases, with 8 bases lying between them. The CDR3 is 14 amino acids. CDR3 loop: CASSFPYLNTEAFF. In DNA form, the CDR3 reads TGTGCCAGCAGCTTTCCGTATCTGAACACTGAAGCTTTCTTT.

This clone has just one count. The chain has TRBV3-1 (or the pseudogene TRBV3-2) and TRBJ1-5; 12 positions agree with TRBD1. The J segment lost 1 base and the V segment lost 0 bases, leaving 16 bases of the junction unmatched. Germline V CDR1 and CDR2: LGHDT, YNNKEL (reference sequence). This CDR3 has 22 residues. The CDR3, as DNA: TGTGCCAGCAGCCAAGACAGCGGGACAGGGGGCGCGATGGGGGAGAGCAATCAGCCCCAGCATTTT. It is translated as CASSQDSGTGGAMGESNQPQHF.

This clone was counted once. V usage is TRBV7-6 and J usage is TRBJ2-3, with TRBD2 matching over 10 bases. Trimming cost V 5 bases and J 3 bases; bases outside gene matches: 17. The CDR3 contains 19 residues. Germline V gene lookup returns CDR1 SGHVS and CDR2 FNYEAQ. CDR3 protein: CASSQRSILASGSTDTQYF. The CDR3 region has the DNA TGTGCCAGCAGCCAACGATCGATCCTGGCTAGCGGGAGTACAGATACGCAGTATTTT.

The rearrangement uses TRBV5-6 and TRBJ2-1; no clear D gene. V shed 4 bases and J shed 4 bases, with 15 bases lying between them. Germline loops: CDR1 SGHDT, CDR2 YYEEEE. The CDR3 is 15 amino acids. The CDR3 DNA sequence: TGTGCCAGCAGCATACCTCCCGCCGGGTACAATGAGCAGTTCTTC. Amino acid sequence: CASSIPPAGYNEQFF.

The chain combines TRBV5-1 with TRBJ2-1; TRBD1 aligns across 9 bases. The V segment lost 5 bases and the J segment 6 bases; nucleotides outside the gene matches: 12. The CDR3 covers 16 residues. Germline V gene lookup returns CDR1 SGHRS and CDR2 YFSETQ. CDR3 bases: TGCGCCAGCAGTCCAAAAGGACAGGGGCGTTTCAATGAGCAGTTCTTC. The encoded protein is CASSPKGQGRFNEQFF.

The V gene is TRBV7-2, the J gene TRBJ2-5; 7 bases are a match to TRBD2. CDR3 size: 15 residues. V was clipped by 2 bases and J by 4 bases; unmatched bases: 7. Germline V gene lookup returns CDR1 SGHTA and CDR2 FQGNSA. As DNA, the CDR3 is TGTGCCAGCAGCTTATTAGGTAGCGGGCCAGAGACCCAGTACTTC. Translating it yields CASSLLGSGPETQYF. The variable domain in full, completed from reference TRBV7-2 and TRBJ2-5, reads GAGVSQSPSNKVTEKGKDVELRCDPISGHTALYWYRQSLGQGLEFLIYFQGNSAPDKSGLPSDRFSAERTGGSVSTLTIQRTQQEDSAVYLCASSLLGSGPETQYFGPGTRLLVL.

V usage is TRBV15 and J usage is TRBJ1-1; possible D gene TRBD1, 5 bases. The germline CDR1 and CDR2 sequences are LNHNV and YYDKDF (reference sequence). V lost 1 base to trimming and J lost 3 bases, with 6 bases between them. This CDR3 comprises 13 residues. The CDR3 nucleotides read TGTGCCACCAGCAGAGGCAGGGACACTGAAGCTTTCTTT. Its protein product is CATSRGRDTEAFF. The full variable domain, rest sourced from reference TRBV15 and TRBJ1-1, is DAMVIQNPRYQVTQFGKPVTLSCSQTLNHNVMYWYQQKSSQAPKLLFHYYDKDFNNEADTPDNFQSRRPNTSFCFLDIRSPGLGDTAMYLCATSRGRDTEAFFGQGTRLTVV.

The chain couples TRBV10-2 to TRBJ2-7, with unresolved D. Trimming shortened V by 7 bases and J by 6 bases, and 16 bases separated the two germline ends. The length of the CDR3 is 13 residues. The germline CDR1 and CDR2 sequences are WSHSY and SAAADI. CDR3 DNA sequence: TGCGCCAGCATAGCCAGCTTTTTGAGCGAGCAGTACTTC. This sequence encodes CASIASFLSEQYF.

CDR3 region: CASSLWTGGSPLHF. CDR3 DNA sequence: TGTGCCAGTAGTCTTTGGACAGGGGGATCACCCCTCCACTTT. The rearrangement links TRBV19 to TRBJ1-6, with 10 bases aligning to TRBD1. Germline loops: CDR1 LNHDA, CDR2 SQIVND (reference sequence). CDR3 length: 14 residues. The J segment lost 10 bases and the V segment lost 5 bases, leaving 5 bases of the junction unmatched.

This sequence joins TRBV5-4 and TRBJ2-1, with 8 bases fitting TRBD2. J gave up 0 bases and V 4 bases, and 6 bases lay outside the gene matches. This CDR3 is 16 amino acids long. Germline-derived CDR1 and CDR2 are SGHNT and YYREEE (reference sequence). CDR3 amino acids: CASSTRGGDSYNEQFF. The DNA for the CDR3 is TGTGCCAGCAGCACCCGGGGGGGAGACTCCTACAATGAGCAGTTCTTC. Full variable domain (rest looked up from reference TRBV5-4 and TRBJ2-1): ETGVTQSPTHLIKTRGQQVTLRCSSQSGHNTVSWYQQALGQGPQFIFQYYREEENGRGNFPPRFSGLQFPNYSSELNVNALELDDSALYLCASSTRGGDSYNEQFFGPGTRLTVL.

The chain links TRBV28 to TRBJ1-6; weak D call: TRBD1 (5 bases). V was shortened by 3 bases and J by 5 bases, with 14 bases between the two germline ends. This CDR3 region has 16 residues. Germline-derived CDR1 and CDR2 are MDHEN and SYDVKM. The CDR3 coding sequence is TGTGCCAGCAGTTTTGATCCGGGAGGGGATAATTCACCCCTCCACTTT. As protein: CASSFDPGGDNSPLHF.

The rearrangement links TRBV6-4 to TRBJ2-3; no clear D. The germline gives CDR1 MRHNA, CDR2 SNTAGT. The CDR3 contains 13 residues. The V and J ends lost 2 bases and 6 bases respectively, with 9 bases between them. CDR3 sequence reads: CASSDRGGDTQYF. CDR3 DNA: TGTGCCAGCAGTGACCGAGGTGGGGATACGCAGTATTTT.

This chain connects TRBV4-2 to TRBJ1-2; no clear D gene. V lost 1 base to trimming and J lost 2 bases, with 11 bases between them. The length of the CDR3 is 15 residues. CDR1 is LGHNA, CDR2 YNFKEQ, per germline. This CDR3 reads CASSQGLAENYGYTF. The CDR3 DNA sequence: TGTGCCAGCAGCCAAGGTCTAGCGGAAAACTATGGCTACACCTTC.

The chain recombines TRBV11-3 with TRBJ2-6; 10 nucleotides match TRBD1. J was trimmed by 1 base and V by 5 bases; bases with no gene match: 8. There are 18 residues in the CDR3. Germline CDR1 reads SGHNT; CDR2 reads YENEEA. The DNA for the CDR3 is TGTGCCAGCAGCAAGTCCGGGACAGGGGAGTCTGGGGCCAACGTCCTGACTTTC. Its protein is CASSKSGTGESGANVLTF. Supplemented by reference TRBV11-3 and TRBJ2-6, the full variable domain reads EAGVVQSPRYKIIEKKQPVAFWCNPISGHNTLYWYLQNLGQGPELLIRYENEEAVDDSQLPKDRFSAERLKGVDSTLKIQPAELGDSAVYLCASSKSGTGESGANVLTFGAGSRLTVL.

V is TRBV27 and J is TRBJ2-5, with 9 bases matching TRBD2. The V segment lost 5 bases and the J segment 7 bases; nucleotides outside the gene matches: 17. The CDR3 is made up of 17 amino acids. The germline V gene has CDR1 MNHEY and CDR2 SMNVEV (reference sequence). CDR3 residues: CASSAGLAVKVGRTQYF. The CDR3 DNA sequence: TGTGCCAGCAGTGCGGGACTAGCTGTAAAAGTGGGAAGGACCCAGTACTTC.

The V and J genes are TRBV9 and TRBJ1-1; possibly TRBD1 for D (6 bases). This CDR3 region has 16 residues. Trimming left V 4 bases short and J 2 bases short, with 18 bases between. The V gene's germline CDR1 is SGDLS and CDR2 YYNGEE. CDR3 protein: CASSPYGQPQNTEAFF. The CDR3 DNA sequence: TGTGCCAGCAGCCCCTACGGACAGCCTCAAAACACTGAAGCTTTCTTT. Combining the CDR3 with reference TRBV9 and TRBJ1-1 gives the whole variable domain DSGVTQTPKHLITATGQRVTLRCSPRSGDLSVYWYQQSLDQGLQFLIQYYNGEERAKGNILERFSAQQFPDLHSELNLSSLELGDSALYFCASSPYGQPQNTEAFFGQGTRLTVV.

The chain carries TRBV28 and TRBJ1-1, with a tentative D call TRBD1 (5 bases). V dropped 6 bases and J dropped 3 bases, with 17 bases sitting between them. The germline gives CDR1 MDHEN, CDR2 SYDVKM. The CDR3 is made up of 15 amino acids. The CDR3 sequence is CASSPRGKGDTEAFF. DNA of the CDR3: TGTGCCAGCAGCCCTCGGGGGAAGGGCGACACTGAAGCTTTCTTT. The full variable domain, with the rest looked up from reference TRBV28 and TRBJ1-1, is DVKVTQSSRYLVKRTGEKVFLECVQDMDHENMFWYRQDPGLGLRLIYFSYDVKMKEKGDIPEGYSVSREKKERFSLILESASTNQTSMYLCASSPRGKGDTEAFFGQGTRLTVV.

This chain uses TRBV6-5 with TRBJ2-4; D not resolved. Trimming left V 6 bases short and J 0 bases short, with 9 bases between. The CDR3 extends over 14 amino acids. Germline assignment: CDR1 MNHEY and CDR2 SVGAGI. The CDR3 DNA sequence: TGTGCCAGCAGGATCGAGTCAGCCAAAAACATTCAGTACTTC. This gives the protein CASRIESAKNIQYF.